This is a list of T cell receptor beta chains from one sample in a study of shared clonotypes between healthy human individuals. Repertoires were generated with immunoSEQ multiplex PCR, while TCRdb's copy carries only in-frame clones and drops some. The sample lists about 1.1 million clones, around 77% occurring once. Sequences were obtained from memory CD4+ T cells from PBMCs. These receptors all come from a man between 18 and 29 years old in good health. Some clones in this sample may be carry-over from other donors' samples. Both conserved end residues are part of each CDR3. Each record gives: J gene, D gene, clone size, V gene, CDR3 DNA, CDR3 protein. D genes are given only for firm matches. Not all rows give a size; the values are once, few, many and, for expanded clones, a class.

>TRBJ2-2|TRBD1|few|TRBV11-3
TGTGCCAGCAGCCCCCGAGGACAGGCTAACACCGGGGAGCTGTTTTTT
CASSPRGQANTGELFF
>TRBJ1-2|NA|NA|TRBV28
TGTGCCAGCACGGCAGCCCTAAACTATGGCTACACCTTC
CASTAALNYGYTF
>TRBJ2-7|TRBD2|NA|TRBV18
TGTGCCAGCTCACCACCTACTAGCGGGACCTACGAGCAGTACTTC
CASSPPTSGTYEQYF
>TRBJ1-4|TRBD1|NA|TRBV25-1
TGTGCCAGCAGTGAAAGGAGGGGGCAAGGGGAAAAACTGTTTTTT
CASSERRGQGEKLFF
>TRBJ2-7|TRBD1|NA|TRBV11-1
TGTGCCAGCAGCCTAGAGTGGGGACAGGGTAAGCAGTACTTC
CASSLEWGQGKQYF
>TRBJ2-7|TRBD2|few|TRBV18
TGTGCCAGCTCACCACCCCGGGGGACTAGCGTGACCTACGAGCAGTACTTC
CASSPPRGTSVTYEQYF
>TRBJ2-2|TRBD1|NA|TRBV5-1
TGCGCCAGCAGCTTCCGCCCGCAGGGGGACACCGGGGAGCTGTTTTTT
CASSFRPQGDTGELFF
>TRBJ2-7|NA|NA|TRBV6-1
TGTGCCAGCAGCGAAGACCTGGACTCCTACGAGCAGTACTTC
CASSEDLDSYEQYF
>TRBJ2-7|NA|NA|TRBV5-1
TGCGCCAGCAGCCCCGCAAACTCCTACGAGCAGTACTTC
CASSPANSYEQYF
>TRBJ2-1|NA|NA|TRBV7-2
TGTGCCAGCACCCAGGAACGTAGTGATGAGCAGTTCTTC
CASTQERSDEQFF
>TRBJ2-3|NA|few|TRBV21-1
TGTGCCAGCAGCAAACGAGTCGGGGATACGCAGTATTTT
CASSKRVGDTQYF
>TRBJ2-7|NA|NA|TRBV7-2
TGTGCCAGCAGCTGGGGGGGGCGTAAGGGCGAGCAGTACTTC
CASSWGGRKGEQYF
>TRBJ1-1|NA|NA|TRBV11-3
TGTGCCAGCAGCCCCCGTATTGCGGTCAACGGGAAAAGGGAGACTGAAGCTTTCTTT
CASSPRIAVNGKRETEAFF
>TRBJ2-5|TRBD1|NA|TRBV7-8
TGTGCCAGCAGCTACAGACAGGGCCCTCAAGAGACCCAGTACTTC
CASSYRQGPQETQYF
>TRBJ1-2|NA|NA|TRBV29-1
TGCAGCGTTGGGGGTGCCTATGGCTACACCTTC
CSVGGAYGYTF
>TRBJ2-2|NA|NA|TRBV7-8
TGTGCCAGCAGCCCTAGACCCATGAACACCGGGGAGCTGTTTTTT
CASSPRPMNTGELFF
>TRBJ2-2|NA|NA|TRBV27
TGTGCCAGCAGTTTCTCGACCAAGACCGGGGAGCTGTTTTTT
CASSFSTKTGELFF
>TRBJ2-3|NA|NA|TRBV6-6
TGTGCCAGCAGTATCGAGGCAGGGGAGGCAGATACGCAGTATTTT
CASSIEAGEADTQYF